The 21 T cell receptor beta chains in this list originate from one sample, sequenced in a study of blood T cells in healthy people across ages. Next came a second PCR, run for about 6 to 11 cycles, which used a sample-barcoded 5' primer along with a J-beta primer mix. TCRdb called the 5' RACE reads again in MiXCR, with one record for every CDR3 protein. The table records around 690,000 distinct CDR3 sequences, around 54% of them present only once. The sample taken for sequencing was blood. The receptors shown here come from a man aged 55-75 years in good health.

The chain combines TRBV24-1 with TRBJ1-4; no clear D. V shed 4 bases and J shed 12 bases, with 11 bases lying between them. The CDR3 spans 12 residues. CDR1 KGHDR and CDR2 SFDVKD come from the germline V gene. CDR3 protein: CATSEATGQLFF. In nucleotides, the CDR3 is TGTGCCACCAGTGAAGCGACCGGGCAACTGTTTTTT.

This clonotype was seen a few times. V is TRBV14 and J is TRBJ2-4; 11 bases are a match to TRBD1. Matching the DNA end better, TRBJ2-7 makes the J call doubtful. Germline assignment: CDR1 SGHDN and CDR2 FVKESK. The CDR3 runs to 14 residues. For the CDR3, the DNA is TGTGCCAGCAGCCCCCGGACAGGGGGCGGCGAGCAGTACTTC. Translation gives CASSPRTGGGEQYF.

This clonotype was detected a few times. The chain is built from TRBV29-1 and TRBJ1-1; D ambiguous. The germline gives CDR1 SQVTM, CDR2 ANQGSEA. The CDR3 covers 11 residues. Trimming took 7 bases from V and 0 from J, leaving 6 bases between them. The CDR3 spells CSAALNTEAFF. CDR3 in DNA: TGCAGCGCAGCCTTGAACACTGAAGCTTTCTTT.

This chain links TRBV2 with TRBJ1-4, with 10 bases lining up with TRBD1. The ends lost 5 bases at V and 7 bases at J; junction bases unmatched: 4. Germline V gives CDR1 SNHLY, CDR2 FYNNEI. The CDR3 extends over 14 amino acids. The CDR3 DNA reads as TGTGCCAGCAGTCGACAGGGGGCGCTTGAAAAACTGTTTTTT. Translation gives CASSRQGALEKLFF.

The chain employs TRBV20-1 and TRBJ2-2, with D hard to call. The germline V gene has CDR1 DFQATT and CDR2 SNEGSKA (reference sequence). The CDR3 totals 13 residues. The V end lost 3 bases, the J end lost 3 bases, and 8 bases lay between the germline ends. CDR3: CSARLTYTGELFF. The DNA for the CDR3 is TGCAGTGCTAGGCTAACCTACACCGGGGAGCTGTTTTTT.

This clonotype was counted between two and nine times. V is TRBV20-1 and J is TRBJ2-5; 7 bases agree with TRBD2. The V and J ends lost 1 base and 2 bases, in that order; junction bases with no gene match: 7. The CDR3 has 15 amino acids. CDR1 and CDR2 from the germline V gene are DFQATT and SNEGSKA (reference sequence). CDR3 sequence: CSARVASGNQETQYF. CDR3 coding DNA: TGCAGTGCTAGAGTTGCAAGCGGGAATCAAGAGACCCAGTACTTC.

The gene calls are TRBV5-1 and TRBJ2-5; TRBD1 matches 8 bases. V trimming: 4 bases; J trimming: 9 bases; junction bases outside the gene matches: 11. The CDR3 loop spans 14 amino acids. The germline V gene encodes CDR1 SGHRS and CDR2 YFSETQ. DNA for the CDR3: TGCGCCAGCAGCCCCGGACAGGGAGAAGGGGCCCAGTACTTC. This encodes CASSPGQGEGAQYF.

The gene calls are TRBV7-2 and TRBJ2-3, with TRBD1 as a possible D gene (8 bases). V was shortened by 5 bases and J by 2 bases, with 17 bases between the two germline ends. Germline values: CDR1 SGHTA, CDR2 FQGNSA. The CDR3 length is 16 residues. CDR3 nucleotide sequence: TGTGCCAGCAGCCCACGACAGGGGAGGGTCACAGATACGCAGTATTTT. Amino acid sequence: CASSPRQGRVTDTQYF.

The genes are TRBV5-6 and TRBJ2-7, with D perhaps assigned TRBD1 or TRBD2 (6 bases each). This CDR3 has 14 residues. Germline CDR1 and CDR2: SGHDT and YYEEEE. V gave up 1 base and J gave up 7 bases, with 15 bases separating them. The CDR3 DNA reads TGTGCCAGCAGCTTGCGGGGGCGGTTTAGGGAGCAGTACTTC. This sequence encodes CASSLRGRFREQYF. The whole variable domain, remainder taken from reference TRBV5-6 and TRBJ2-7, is DAGVTQSPTHLIKTRGQQVTLRCSPKSGHDTVSWYQQALGQGPQFIFQYYEEEERQRGNFPDRFSGHQFPNYSSELNVNALLLGDSALYLCASSLRGRFREQYFGPGTRLTVT.

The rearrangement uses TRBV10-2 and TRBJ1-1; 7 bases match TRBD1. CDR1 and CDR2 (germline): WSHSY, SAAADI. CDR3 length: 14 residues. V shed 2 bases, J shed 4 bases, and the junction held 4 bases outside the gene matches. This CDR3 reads CASSEERGRTEAFF. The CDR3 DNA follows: TGCGCCAGCAGTGAGGAAAGGGGGCGCACTGAAGCTTTCTTT.

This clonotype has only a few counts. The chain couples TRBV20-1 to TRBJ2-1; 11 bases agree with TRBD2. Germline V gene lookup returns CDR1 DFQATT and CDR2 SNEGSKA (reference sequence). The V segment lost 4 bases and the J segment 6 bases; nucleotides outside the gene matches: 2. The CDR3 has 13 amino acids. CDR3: CSATSGGFNEQFF. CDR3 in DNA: TGCAGTGCTACTAGCGGGGGGTTCAATGAGCAGTTCTTC.

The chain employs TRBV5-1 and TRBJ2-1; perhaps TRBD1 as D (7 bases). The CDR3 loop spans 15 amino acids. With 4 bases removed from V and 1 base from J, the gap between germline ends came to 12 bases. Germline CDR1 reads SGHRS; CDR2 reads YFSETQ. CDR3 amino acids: CASSIQGTSYNEQFF. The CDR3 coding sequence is TGCGCCAGCAGCATACAGGGGACTTCCTACAATGAGCAGTTCTTC.

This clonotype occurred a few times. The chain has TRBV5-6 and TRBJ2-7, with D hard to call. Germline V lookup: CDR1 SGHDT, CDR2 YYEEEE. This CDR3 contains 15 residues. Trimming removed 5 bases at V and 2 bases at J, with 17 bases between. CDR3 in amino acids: CASSPGNIGAYEQYF. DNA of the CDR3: TGTGCCAGCAGTCCCGGCAACATTGGGGCCTACGAGCAGTACTTC. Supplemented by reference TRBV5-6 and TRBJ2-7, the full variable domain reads DAGVTQSPTHLIKTRGQQVTLRCSPKSGHDTVSWYQQALGQGPQFIFQYYEEEERQRGNFPDRFSGHQFPNYSSELNVNALLLGDSALYLCASSPGNIGAYEQYFGPGTRLTVT.

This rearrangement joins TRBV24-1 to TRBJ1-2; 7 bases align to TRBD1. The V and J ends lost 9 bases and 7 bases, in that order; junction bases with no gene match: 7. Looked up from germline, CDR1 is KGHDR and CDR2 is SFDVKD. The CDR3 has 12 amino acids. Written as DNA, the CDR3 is TGTGCCACCTCAAAACAGGGGTTTGGCTACACCTTC. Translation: CATSKQGFGYTF.

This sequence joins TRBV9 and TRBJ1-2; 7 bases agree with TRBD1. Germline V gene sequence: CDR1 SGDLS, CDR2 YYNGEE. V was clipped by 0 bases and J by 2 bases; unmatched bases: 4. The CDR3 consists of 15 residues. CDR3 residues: CASSVVQGGNYGYTF. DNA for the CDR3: TGTGCCAGCAGCGTAGTCCAGGGGGGGAACTATGGCTACACCTTC.

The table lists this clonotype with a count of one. DNA of the CDR3: TGCGCCAGCAGCTTGCGAACAGGGATGGATTACGAGCAGTACTTC. It codes for CASSLRTGMDYEQYF. The genes are TRBV5-1 and TRBJ2-4; D may be TRBD1 (6 bases). TRBJ2-7 matches the DNA end more closely, so the J call is doubtful. The CDR3 runs 15 residues. Per the germline V gene, CDR1 is SGHRS and CDR2 is YFSETQ.

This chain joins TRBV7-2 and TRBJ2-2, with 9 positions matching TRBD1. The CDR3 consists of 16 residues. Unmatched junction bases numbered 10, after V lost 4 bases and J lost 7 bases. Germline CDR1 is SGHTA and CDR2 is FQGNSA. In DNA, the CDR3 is TGTGCCAGCAGCTCGATACAGGGGGCTGCCGGCGGGGAGCTGTTTTTT. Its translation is CASSSIQGAAGGELFF.

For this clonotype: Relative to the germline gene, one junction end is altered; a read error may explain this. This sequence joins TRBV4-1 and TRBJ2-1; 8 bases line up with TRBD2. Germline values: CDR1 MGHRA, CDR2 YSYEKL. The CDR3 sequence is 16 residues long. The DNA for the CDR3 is TGCGCCAGCAGCCAAGAAGGCGGGGGGACCTACAAGGAGCAGTTCTTC. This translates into CASSQEGGGTYKEQFF.

In DNA, the CDR3 is TGTGCCAGCAGCCAGGGACCGGGACCGTCTTCCTACGAGCAGTACTTC. This codes for CASSQGPGPSSYEQYF. J is TRBJ2-7 and V is TRBV3-1; tentatively, D is TRBD1 or TRBD2 (5 bases each). This CDR3 is 16 amino acids long. Trimming pared 3 bases from V and 1 base from J, leaving 16 bases between. Germline assignment: CDR1 LGHDT and CDR2 YNNKEL (reference sequence).

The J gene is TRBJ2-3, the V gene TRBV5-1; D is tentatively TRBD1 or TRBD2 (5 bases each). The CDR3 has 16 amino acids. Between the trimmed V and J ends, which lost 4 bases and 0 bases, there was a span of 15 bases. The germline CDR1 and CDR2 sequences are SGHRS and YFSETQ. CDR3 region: CASSAVGRRSTDTQYF. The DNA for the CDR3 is TGCGCCAGCAGCGCGGTGGGACGTAGAAGCACAGATACGCAGTATTTT. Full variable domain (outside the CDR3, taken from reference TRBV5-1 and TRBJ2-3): KAGVTQTPRYLIKTRGQQVTLSCSPISGHRSVSWYQQTPGQGLQFLFEYFSETQRNKGNFPGRFSGRQFSNSRSEMNVSTLELGDSALYLCASSAVGRRSTDTQYFGPGTRLTVL.

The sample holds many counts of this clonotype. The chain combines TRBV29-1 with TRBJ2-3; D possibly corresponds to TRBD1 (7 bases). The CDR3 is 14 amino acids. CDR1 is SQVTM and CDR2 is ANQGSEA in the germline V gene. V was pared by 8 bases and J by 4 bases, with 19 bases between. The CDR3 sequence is CSSRQGTGADTQYF. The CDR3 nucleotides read TGCAGCTCTCGACAGGGTACGGGGGCAGATACGCAGTATTTT.